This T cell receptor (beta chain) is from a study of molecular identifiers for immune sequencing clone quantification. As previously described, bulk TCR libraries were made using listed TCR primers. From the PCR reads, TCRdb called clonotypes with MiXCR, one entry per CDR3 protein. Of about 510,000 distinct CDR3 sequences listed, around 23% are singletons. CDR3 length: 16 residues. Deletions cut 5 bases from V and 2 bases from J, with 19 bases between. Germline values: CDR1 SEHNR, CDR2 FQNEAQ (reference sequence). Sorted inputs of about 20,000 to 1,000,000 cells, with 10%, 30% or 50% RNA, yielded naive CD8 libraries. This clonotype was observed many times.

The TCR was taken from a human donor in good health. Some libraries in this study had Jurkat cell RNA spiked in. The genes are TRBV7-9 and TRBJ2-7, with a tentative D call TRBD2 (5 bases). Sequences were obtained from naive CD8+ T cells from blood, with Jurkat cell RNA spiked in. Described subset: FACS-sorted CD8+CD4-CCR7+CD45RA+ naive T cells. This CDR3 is CASSHPRDYEAYEQYF. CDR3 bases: TGTGCCAGCAGCCACCCGAGAGACTACGAGGCCTACGAGCAGTACTTC.